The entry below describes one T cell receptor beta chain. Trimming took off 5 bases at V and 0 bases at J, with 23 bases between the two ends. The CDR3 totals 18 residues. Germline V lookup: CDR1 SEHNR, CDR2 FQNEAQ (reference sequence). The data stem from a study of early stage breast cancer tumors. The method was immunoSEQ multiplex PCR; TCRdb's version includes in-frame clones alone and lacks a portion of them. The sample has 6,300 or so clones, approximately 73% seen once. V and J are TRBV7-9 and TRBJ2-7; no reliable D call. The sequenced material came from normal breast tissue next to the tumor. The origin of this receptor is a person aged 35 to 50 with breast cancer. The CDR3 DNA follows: TGTGCCAGCAGCACGACCACTCTAAGGGAAGGGAACTCCTACGAGCAGTACTTC. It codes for CASSTTTLREGNSYEQYF.